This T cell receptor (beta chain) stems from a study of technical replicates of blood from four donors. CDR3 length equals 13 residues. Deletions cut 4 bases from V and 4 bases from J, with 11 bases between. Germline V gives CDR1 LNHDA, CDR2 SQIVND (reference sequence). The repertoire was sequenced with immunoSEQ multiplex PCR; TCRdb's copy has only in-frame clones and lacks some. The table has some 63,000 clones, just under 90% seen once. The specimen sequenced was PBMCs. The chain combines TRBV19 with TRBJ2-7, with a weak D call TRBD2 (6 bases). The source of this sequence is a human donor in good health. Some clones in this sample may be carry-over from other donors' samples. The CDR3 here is CASSTPGSYEQYF. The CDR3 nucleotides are TGTGCCAGTAGTACCCCCGGGAGTTACGAGCAGTACTTC.